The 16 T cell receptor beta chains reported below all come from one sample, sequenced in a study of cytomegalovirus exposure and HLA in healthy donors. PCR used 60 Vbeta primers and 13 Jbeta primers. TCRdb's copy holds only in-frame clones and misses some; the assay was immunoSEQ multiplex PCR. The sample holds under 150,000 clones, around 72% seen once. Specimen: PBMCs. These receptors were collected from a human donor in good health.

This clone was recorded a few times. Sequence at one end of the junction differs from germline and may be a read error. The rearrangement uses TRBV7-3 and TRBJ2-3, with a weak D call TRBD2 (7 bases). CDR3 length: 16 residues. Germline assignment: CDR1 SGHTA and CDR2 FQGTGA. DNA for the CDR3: TGTTCCAGCAGCTTGGATGGGGGGGGGCGAATTTCTCCGCAGTATTTT. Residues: CSSSLDGGGRISPQYF.

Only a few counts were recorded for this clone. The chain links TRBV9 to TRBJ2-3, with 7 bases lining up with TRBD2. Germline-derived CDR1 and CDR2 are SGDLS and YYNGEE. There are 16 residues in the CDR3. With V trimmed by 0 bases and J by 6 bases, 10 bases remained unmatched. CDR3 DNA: TGTGCCAGCAGCGTAGCTGGCCTAGCGGAGTGGGATACGCAGTATTTT. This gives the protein CASSVAGLAEWDTQYF.

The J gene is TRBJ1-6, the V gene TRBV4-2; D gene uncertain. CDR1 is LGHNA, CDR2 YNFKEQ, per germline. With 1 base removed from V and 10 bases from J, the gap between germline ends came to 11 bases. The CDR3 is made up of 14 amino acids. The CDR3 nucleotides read TGTGCCAGCAGCCAAGGCGAGGGAGGATCACCCCTCCACTTT. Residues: CASSQGEGGSPLHF.

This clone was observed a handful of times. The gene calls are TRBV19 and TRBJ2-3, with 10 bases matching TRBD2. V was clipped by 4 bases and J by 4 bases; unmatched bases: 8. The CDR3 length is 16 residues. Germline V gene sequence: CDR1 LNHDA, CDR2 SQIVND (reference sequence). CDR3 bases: TGTGCCAGTAGTACGGGACTAGCGAGAGGGGCAGATACGCAGTATTTT. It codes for CASSTGLARGADTQYF.

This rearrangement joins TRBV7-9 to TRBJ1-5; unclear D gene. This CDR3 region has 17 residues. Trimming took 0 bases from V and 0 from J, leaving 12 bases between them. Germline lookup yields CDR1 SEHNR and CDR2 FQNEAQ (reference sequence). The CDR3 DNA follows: TGTGCCAGCAGCTTAGCTTCCCAGTTCACTAGCAATCAGCCCCAGCATTTT. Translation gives CASSLASQFTSNQPQHF.

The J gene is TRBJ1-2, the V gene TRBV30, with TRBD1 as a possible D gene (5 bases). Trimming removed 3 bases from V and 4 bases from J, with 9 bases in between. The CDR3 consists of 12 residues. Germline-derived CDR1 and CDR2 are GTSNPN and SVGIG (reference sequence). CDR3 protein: CAWSGGIYGYTF. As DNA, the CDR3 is TGTGCCTGGAGCGGGGGGATCTATGGCTACACCTTC.

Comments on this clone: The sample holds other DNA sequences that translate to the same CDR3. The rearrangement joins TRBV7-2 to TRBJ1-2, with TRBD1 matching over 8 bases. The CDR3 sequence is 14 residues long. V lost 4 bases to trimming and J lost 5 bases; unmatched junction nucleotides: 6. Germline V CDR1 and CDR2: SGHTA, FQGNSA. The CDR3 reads CASSSGQGTYGYTF. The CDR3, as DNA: TGTGCCAGCAGCTCTGGACAGGGCACTTATGGCTACACCTTC.

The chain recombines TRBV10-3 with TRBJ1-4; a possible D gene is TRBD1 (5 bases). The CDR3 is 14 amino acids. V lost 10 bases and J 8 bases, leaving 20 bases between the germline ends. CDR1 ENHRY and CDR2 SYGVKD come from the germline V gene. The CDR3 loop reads CATQRDSQTEKLFF. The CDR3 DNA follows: TGTGCCACCCAGAGGGACTCCCAGACCGAAAAACTGTTTTTT.

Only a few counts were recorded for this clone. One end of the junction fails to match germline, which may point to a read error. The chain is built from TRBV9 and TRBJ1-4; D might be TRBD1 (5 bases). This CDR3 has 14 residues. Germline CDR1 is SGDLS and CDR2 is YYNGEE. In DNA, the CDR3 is TGTGCCAGCGGCGTTGGGGCCCTCAATGAAAAACTGCTTTTT. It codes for CASGVGALNEKLLF.

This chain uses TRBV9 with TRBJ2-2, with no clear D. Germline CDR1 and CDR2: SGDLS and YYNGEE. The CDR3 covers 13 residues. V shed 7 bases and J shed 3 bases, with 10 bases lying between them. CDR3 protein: CASLTPHTGELFF. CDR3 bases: TGTGCCAGCCTGACTCCTCACACCGGGGAGCTGTTTTTT. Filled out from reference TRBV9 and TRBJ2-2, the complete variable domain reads DSGVTQTPKHLITATGQRVTLRCSPRSGDLSVYWYQQSLDQGLQFLIQYYNGEERAKGNILERFSAQQFPDLHSELNLSSLELGDSALYFCASLTPHTGELFFGEGSRLTVL.

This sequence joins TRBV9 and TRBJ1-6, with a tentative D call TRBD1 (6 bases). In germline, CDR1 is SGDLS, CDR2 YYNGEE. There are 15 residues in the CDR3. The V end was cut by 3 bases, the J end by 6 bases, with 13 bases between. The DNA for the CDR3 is TGTGCCAGCAGCGCCAGGACAGTGCTTAATTCACCCCTCCACTTT. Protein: CASSARTVLNSPLHF. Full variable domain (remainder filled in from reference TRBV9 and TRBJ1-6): DSGVTQTPKHLITATGQRVTLRCSPRSGDLSVYWYQQSLDQGLQFLIQYYNGEERAKGNILERFSAQQFPDLHSELNLSSLELGDSALYFCASSARTVLNSPLHFGNGTRLTVT.

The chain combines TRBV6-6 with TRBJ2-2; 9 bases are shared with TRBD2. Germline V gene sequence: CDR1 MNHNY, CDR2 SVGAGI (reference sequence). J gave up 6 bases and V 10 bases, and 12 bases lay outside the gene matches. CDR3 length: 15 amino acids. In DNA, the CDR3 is TGTGCCATCGCCAGCGGGAGGACTGCCGCCGGGGAGCTGTTTTTT. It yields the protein CAIASGRTAAGELFF.

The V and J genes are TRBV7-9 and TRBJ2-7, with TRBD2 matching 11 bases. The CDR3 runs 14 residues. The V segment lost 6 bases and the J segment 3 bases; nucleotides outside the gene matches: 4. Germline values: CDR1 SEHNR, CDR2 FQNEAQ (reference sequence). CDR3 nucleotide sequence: TGTGCCAGCAGGAGGGGACTAGCGGACTACGAGCAGTACTTC. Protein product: CASRRGLADYEQYF.

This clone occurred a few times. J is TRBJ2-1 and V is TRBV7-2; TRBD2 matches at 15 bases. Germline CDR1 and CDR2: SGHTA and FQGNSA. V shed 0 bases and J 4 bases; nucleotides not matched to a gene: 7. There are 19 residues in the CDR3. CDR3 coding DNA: TGTGCCAGCAGCTTAGCCGGGACTAGCGGGAGGCCTAAATACAATGAGCAGTTCTTC. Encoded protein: CASSLAGTSGRPKYNEQFF.

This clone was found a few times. The CDR3 protein is CASSVGLAGNNEQFF. The CDR3 DNA reads TGTGCCAGCAGTGTGGGACTAGCGGGGAACAATGAGCAGTTCTTC. V is TRBV2 and J is TRBJ2-1, with 13 nucleotides matching TRBD2. The CDR3 is 15 amino acids. In germline, CDR1 is SNHLY, CDR2 FYNNEI. The V and J ends lost 4 bases and 5 bases, in that order; junction bases with no gene match: 2.

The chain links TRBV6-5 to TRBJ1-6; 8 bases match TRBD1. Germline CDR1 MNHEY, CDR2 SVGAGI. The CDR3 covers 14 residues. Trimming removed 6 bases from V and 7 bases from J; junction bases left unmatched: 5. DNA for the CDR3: TGTGCCAGCAGAAGGACAGGGAAGAATTCACCCCTCCACTTT. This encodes CASRRTGKNSPLHF.